These 8 T cell receptor beta chains share one sample of origin, sequenced in a study of shared clonotypes between healthy human individuals. Repertoires were generated with immunoSEQ multiplex PCR, while TCRdb's copy carries only in-frame clones and drops some. The sample includes about 2.3 million clones, 80% to 95% of them seen just once. Sequencing was done on a sample of naive CD4+ T cells from PBMCs. Subset denoted: CD45RA+ positively selected. Receptor source: a man younger than 30 in good health. Some clones in this sample may be carry-over from other donors' samples.

This chain uses TRBV5-1 with TRBJ2-7; 7 positions match TRBD1. The germline V gene has CDR1 SGHRS and CDR2 YFSETQ. The J segment lost 0 bases and the V segment lost 5 bases, leaving 5 bases of the junction unmatched. The CDR3 runs 14 residues. The CDR3 sequence is CASRSGTDSYEQYF. In DNA form, the CDR3 reads TGCGCCAGCAGATCGGGGACAGACTCCTACGAGCAGTACTTC.

V gene TRBV15 combines with J gene TRBJ2-3, with 13 bases fitting TRBD2. The CDR3 is made up of 16 amino acids. Germline assignment: CDR1 LNHNV and CDR2 YYDKDF (reference sequence). V shed 5 bases, J shed 6 bases, and the junction held 8 bases outside the gene matches. As DNA, the CDR3 is TGTGCCACCAGCGCCCGGACTAGCGGGAGAATGGATACGCAGTATTTT. Protein: CATSARTSGRMDTQYF.

The V gene is TRBV18, the J gene TRBJ1-3; D is perhaps TRBD1 (5 bases). Per the germline V gene, CDR1 is KGHSH and CDR2 is LQKENI. The CDR3 consists of 14 residues. V shed 1 base and J shed 4 bases, with 8 bases lying between them. The CDR3 protein is CASSPQGIGNTIYF. The CDR3 DNA reads TGTGCCAGCTCACCACAGGGGATCGGAAACACCATATATTTT.

The chain is built from TRBV27 and TRBJ2-2; 10 bases agree with TRBD2. CDR1 and CDR2 from the germline V gene are MNHEY and SMNVEV (reference sequence). The CDR3 consists of 15 residues. The ends lost 3 bases at V and 7 bases at J; junction bases unmatched: 5. CDR3 DNA sequence: TGTGCCAGCAGTTTTCTAGCGGGAGTGGGCGGGGAGCTGTTTTTT. Its translation is CASSFLAGVGGELFF.

The chain couples TRBV11-2 to TRBJ1-2, with 8 bases lining up with TRBD1. The germline V gene encodes CDR1 SGHAT and CDR2 FQNNGV. V lost 5 bases, J lost 4 bases, and 6 bases stayed unmatched. There are 14 residues in the CDR3. The DNA for the CDR3 is TGTGCCAGCAGCCCGACGGGACAGGTCTATGGCTACACCTTC. It specifies CASSPTGQVYGYTF.

For the CDR3, the DNA is TGTGCCAGCATTTCTGAGGGGGGGAGAGAGACCCAGTACTTC. Amino acids: CASISEGGRETQYF. The chain combines TRBV6-1 with TRBJ2-5, with D perhaps matching TRBD2 (7 bases). Germline CDR1 is MNHNS and CDR2 is SASEGT. The CDR3 sequence is 14 residues long. V gave up 7 bases and J gave up 4 bases, with 16 bases separating them.

The chain joins TRBV9 to TRBJ2-3, with D possibly being TRBD1 or TRBD2 (5 bases each). V was cut by 0 bases and J by 9 bases, with 14 bases left in between. This CDR3 is 14 amino acids long. From germline, CDR1 is SGDLS and CDR2 YYNGEE. CDR3 nucleotides: TGTGCCAGCAGCGTAGGGGGACCCCCGAAGACGCAGTATTTT. Amino acids: CASSVGGPPKTQYF.

The CDR3 DNA reads as TGTGCCAGCAGCCCAGGCGGGGCGGGTGCAGAGACCCAGTACTTC. Protein sequence: CASSPGGAGAETQYF. The chain combines TRBV7-3 with TRBJ2-5; TRBD2 might be the D (6 bases). The CDR3 sequence is 15 residues long. V shed 5 bases and J shed 4 bases, with 17 bases lying between them. Germline V CDR1 and CDR2: SGHTA, FQGTGA.